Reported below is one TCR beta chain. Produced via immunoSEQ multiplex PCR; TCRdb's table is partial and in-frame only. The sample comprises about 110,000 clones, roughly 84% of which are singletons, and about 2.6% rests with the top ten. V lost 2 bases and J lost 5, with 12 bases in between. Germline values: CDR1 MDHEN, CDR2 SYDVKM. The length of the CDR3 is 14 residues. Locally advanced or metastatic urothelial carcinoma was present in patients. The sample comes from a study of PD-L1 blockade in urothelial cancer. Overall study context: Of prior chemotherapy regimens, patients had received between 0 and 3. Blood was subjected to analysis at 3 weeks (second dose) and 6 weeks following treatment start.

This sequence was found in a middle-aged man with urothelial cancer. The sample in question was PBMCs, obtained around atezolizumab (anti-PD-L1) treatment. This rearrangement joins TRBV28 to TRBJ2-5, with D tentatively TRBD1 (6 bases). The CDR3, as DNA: TGTGCCAGCAGTTTAATGGGGGCCAAGGAGACCCAGTACTTC. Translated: CASSLMGAKETQYF.